This TCR beta chain was sequenced in a study of T cells in narcolepsy. Notes on the study in general: HCRT-specific and TRIB2-specific autoreactive clonotypes appeared among same-patient CSF and blood CD4+ clonotypes.

With regard to this clone: Its target is unknown. One end of the junction fails to match germline, which may point to a read error.

TCRdb keeps only in-frame clones here, not all; method: immunoSEQ multiplex PCR. The sample records 8,000 to 10,000 clones, more than 55% being singletons. Germline V gene sequence: CDR1 SSHAT, CDR2 FNYEAQ (reference sequence). The CDR3 consists of 13 residues. The rearrangement links TRBV7-7 to TRBJ2-5; D may be TRBD1 or TRBD2 (6 bases each). The end of the DNA fits TRBJ2-7 better, so the J call may be wrong. The receptor was isolated from a human donor with narcolepsy. Specimen: CD45RA- memory CD8+ T cells from PBMCs. The CDR3: CASSTGAGNEQYF. CDR3 in DNA: TGTGCTAGCAGTACGGGGGCGGGGAACGAGCAGTACTTC.